The rows below give T cell receptor beta chains drawn from one sample of a study of Graves' ophthalmopathy and Graves' hyperthyroidism. MiXCR, run by TCRdb on the multiplex PCR reads, gives a single entry per CDR3 protein. The table lists 600,000 to 650,000 distinct CDR3 sequences, 20% to 25% of them singletons, with around 6.5% in the top ten. Sequenced sample: peripheral blood. Receptors originate from a woman aged 18-30 years with stable Graves' hyperthyroidism. Some clones in this sample may be carry-over from other donors' samples. Each CDR3 is given with its conserved first and last residue. A D gene is named only where the DNA matches it firmly.

D | V | CDR3
NA | TRBV5-1 | CASSLSGATGELFF
NA | TRBV14 | CASSQGRTAGYEAFF
NA | TRBV6-5 | CASSYSDDRFNSPLHF
TRBD1 | TRBV20-1 | CSAEQGTTYEQYF
NA | TRBV30 | CAWSRAAKNIQYF
NA | TRBV12-3/TRBV12-4 | CASSGQIKETQYF
NA | TRBV7-2 | CASSLGGANTGELFF
NA | TRBV4-1 | CASSQDFQVLKAQHF
TRBD1 | TRBV28 | CASSLNRDRKSDQYF
TRBD1 | TRBV19 | CASTGQGVNQPQHF
NA | TRBV11-1 | CASSLEQGYTGELFF
TRBD1 | TRBV6-1 | CASSGTGAFEDGYTF
NA | TRBV29-1 | CSVEVRGGGYTF
NA | TRBV4-1 | CASSQGPPHYGYTF
NA | TRBV10-3 | CAISADQSLEQYF
TRBD2 | TRBV15 | CATSSSRLAGFGSYEQYF
TRBD1 | TRBV7-2 | CASSLALGQGNHDIGYTF
NA | TRBV12-3/TRBV12-4 | CASSLPSNGNTIYF
NA | TRBV7-3 | CASSRKSGMGGELFF
TRBD2 | TRBV7-6 | CASSLVTSGGAFTGELFF
TRBD1 | TRBV6-1 | CASSEATGTAIPLYGYTF
NA | TRBV2 | CAKGSPAETYEQYF
TRBD1 | TRBV2 | CASSEGGQGGTEAFF
NA | TRBV2 | CASSGRGGQETQYF
TRBD2 | TRBV27 | CASSFREVEVTDTQYF
NA | TRBV11-1 | CASSLPNMQRLTEAFF
TRBD2 | TRBV6-1 | CASWGGVHTGELFF
TRBD1 | TRBV6-1 | CASRTTGNSPLHF
NA | TRBV6-1 | CASSEVKSNQPQHF
NA | TRBV11-2 | CASSLGDTPLGYTF
NA | TRBV20-1 | CSARDQGVTEAFF
TRBD1 | TRBV20-1 | CSASPGQGAHEQYF
TRBD1 | TRBV12-3/TRBV12-4 | CASSFQTGVGGYTF
NA | TRBV2 | CASSERWLTYEQYF
NA | TRBV28 | CASSGDSRPDF
NA | TRBV20-1 | CSARGGGPDHF
NA | TRBV19 | CASSRHSIAEAFF
NA | TRBV28 | CASSSAGPEAYEQYF
NA | TRBV27 | CASGRPSRTETQYF
NA | TRBV20-1 | CSARDQRGRTYEQYF